This TCR beta chain was sequenced during a study of shared clonotypes between healthy human individuals. Per the original methods: Junction-only sequences without quality scores came from ImmunoSEQ, so filtering differed. Clones were sequenced by immunoSEQ multiplex PCR, and TCRdb holds only the in-frame ones, with some missing. V and J calls and clone size follow that table, whereas D and trimming were derived from the DNA. The sample lists around 940,000 clones; 60% to 85% were seen once. The CDR3 consists of 14 residues. Trimming took 3 bases from V and 2 from J, leaving 9 bases between them. Germline CDR1 and CDR2: SGDLS and YYNGEE.

Sample: memory CD4+ T cells sorted from blood. As for subset: CD45RA-negative fraction. The receptor was derived from a man aged 18 to 35 in good health. The chain uses TRBV9 and TRBJ2-1; a possible D gene is TRBD2 (6 bases). CDR3 protein: CASSGGLTYNEQFF. DNA of the CDR3: TGTGCCAGCAGCGGGGGACTCACCTACAATGAGCAGTTCTTC.